One TCR beta chain is described in this entry. This sample stems from a study of long-term antiretroviral therapy in people with HIV. The libraries were made with immunoSEQ v3.0 at survey level. Profiling relied on immunoSEQ multiplex PCR, and the TCRdb table lists in-frame clones only, not all of them. This table holds 30,000 to 35,000 clones, roughly three quarters found once. V was cut by 1 base and J by 8 bases, with 14 bases left in between. Germline CDR1 and CDR2: GTSNPN and SVGIG (reference sequence). The CDR3 has 14 amino acids. The clonotype was recovered from a woman in her 50s with HIV. The chain is built from TRBV30 and TRBJ2-2; possibly TRBD2 for D (6 bases). Sequenced here: unsorted PBMCs, sampled 3.1 years after starting antiretroviral therapy. The CDR3 nucleotides are TGTGCCTGGAGTGGGACTACCCCGTGGGGGGAGCTGTTTTTT. Residues: CAWSGTTPWGELFF.